Listed here is a single TCR beta chain. As yet, its antigen is unknown. Trimming left V 1 base short and J 3 bases short, with 4 bases between. The CDR3 consists of 12 residues. Germline-derived CDR1 and CDR2 are SNHLY and FYNNEI. This sample stems from a study of PD-L1 blockade in urothelial cancer. About the study: Male patients with bladder-origin urothelial cancer numbered about 85% of the 29. A median approximately 140,000 T cells were found in blood samples. Study results and caveats: Where pretreatment blood TCR clonality fell below the median, better survival was predicted.

Synthetic templates analogous to TCR were spiked into all PCRs individually. Only in-frame clones appear in the TCRdb table, and some are missing; sequencing was by immunoSEQ multiplex PCR. The sample includes tens of thousands of clones, roughly 82% of them seen just once. This receptor was obtained from a man aged 65 to 85 with urothelial cancer. The chain uses TRBV2 and TRBJ2-7; D unresolved. The source was PBMCs, collected around atezolizumab (anti-PD-L1) treatment. CDR3 sequence: CASSEGSYEQYF. CDR3 DNA: TGTGCCAGCAGTGAAGGCAGCTACGAGCAGTACTTC.